Shown below are 18 T cell receptor beta chains from a single sample sequenced in a study of shared clonotypes between healthy human individuals. CD45RO-negative CD8 cells positively selected for CCR7 made up the naive population, which excluded terminally differentiated effector memory CD45RA+ cells. Using immunoSEQ multiplex PCR, the repertoire was profiled, and TCRdb retains in-frame clones only, with some absent. The sample lists 1.5 million to 2.5 million clones, about 95% occurring once. Specimen: naive CD8+ T cells sorted from blood. The receptors stem from a man between 18 and 29 years old in good health.

This chain uses TRBV30 with TRBJ2-7, with 13 nucleotides matching TRBD2. The V segment lost 4 bases and the J segment 4 bases; nucleotides outside the gene matches: 16. The CDR3 extends over 18 amino acids. Germline CDR1 GTSNPN, CDR2 SVGIG (reference sequence). This CDR3 is CAWKAGLAGVGSPYEQYF. The CDR3 DNA sequence: TGTGCCTGGAAAGCCGGACTAGCGGGAGTTGGCTCCCCTTACGAGCAGTACTTC.

The genes are TRBV2 and TRBJ1-5, with 7 bases that match TRBD1. V shed 6 bases, J shed 16 bases, and the junction held 12 bases outside the gene matches. Germline V gene data show CDR1 as SNHLY and CDR2 as FYNNEI. This CDR3 spans 12 amino acids. The CDR3 sequence is CASSPGQWPLHF. The CDR3 DNA reads TGTGCCAGCAGCCCGGGACAGTGGCCTTTACATTTT.

The chain employs TRBV11-2 and TRBJ2-7; no reliable D call. The CDR3 contains 11 residues. Germline-derived CDR1 and CDR2 are SGHAT and FQNNGV. Trimming removed 4 bases from V and 5 bases from J, with 6 bases in between. The CDR3 sequence is CASSSIDEQYF. CDR3 sequence (DNA): TGTGCCAGCAGCTCAATCGACGAGCAGTACTTC.

CDR3 residues: CASSESVGPNWTEAFF. The DNA of the CDR3 is TGCGCCAGCAGTGAGTCGGTGGGACCGAACTGGACTGAAGCTTTCTTT. The chain joins TRBV10-2 to TRBJ1-1, with D possibly TRBD1 on 5 matching bases. The germline V gene has CDR1 WSHSY and CDR2 SAAADI. The CDR3 is 16 amino acids. V was clipped by 0 bases and J by 5 bases, with 16 bases between them.

This chain links TRBV6-1 with TRBJ2-7, with 8 bases lining up with TRBD2. This CDR3 has 15 residues. V dropped 1 base and J dropped 2; count of bases not matched to a gene: 4. Per germline, CDR1 MNHNS and CDR2 SASEGT. CDR3 residues: CASSEGIGGAYEQYF. The CDR3 region has the DNA TGTGCCAGCAGTGAAGGAATCGGGGGGGCCTACGAGCAGTACTTC.

The genes are TRBV5-6 and TRBJ2-5, with D possibly being TRBD1 (6 bases). Trimming pared 3 bases from V and 2 bases from J, leaving 11 bases between. This CDR3 has 14 residues. Germline values: CDR1 SGHDT, CDR2 YYEEEE. The CDR3 DNA follows: TGTGCCAGCAGCTCCACAGGGATACAAGAGACCCAGTACTTC. Translation: CASSSTGIQETQYF.

The genes are TRBV27 and TRBJ2-3, with D maybe TRBD1 (5 bases). The CDR3 has 15 residues. V lost 5 bases and J 2 bases, leaving 14 bases between the germline ends. Per germline, CDR1 MNHEY and CDR2 SMNVEV (reference sequence). The CDR3 DNA follows: TGTGCCAGCAGTGACAGCCTATTTCCCACAGATACGCAGTATTTT. The encoded protein is CASSDSLFPTDTQYF.

This clone has a single count. This chain links TRBV2 with TRBJ2-7, with D tentatively TRBD2 (5 bases). The V end was cut by 3 bases, the J end by 0 bases, with 12 bases between. CDR1 and CDR2 (germline): SNHLY, FYNNEI. The CDR3 covers 15 residues. CDR3 in DNA: TGTGCCAGCAGTGAGGGTCCGGCGGGCTCCTACGAGCAGTACTTC. This translates into CASSEGPAGSYEQYF.

The DNA for the CDR3 is TGTGCCTGGAGTGTAGCAGGGGACTATGGCTACACCTTC. It yields the protein CAWSVAGDYGYTF. The chain combines TRBV30 with TRBJ1-2; D may be TRBD1 (6 bases). The CDR3 runs to 13 residues. Trimming pared 0 bases from V and 3 bases from J, leaving 8 bases between. Per the germline V gene, CDR1 is GTSNPN and CDR2 is SVGIG (reference sequence).

To note about this clone: This sample includes further DNA sequences coding for the same CDR3. This chain joins TRBV9 and TRBJ2-5; 7 nucleotides match TRBD1. This CDR3 contains 15 residues. The J segment lost 1 base and the V segment lost 0 bases, leaving 3 bases of the junction unmatched. Germline-derived CDR1 and CDR2 are SGDLS and YYNGEE. CDR3 nucleotide sequence: TGTGCCAGCAGCGTAGATGGGACAGCCCAAGAGACCCAGTACTTC. As protein: CASSVDGTAQETQYF.

This sequence joins TRBV27 and TRBJ2-1, with D possibly being TRBD1 (5 bases). V was clipped by 5 bases and J by 2 bases, with 7 bases between them. Germline assignment: CDR1 MNHEY and CDR2 SMNVEV (reference sequence). The CDR3 contains 13 residues. CDR3 loop: CASSRQTYNEQFF. The CDR3, as DNA: TGTGCCAGCAGTCGACAGACCTACAATGAGCAGTTCTTC.

J is TRBJ2-1 and V is TRBV6-6; 7 positions agree with TRBD1. The J segment lost 8 bases and the V segment lost 3 bases, leaving 13 bases of the junction unmatched. Looked up from germline, CDR1 is MNHNY and CDR2 is SVGAGI (reference sequence). This CDR3 region has 16 residues. The CDR3: CASSYPRGQASDEQFF. The CDR3 DNA sequence: TGTGCCAGCAGTTATCCTCGAGGACAGGCCTCCGATGAGCAGTTCTTC.

V usage is TRBV7-9 and J usage is TRBJ1-2, with 10 bases lining up with TRBD1. CDR1 is SEHNR, CDR2 FQNEAQ, per germline (reference sequence). This CDR3 region has 14 residues. The V gene end was trimmed by 4 bases and the J gene end by 8 bases; junction bases not matched to a gene: 7. The CDR3 loop reads CASSSRQGAWGYTF. CDR3 coding DNA: TGTGCCAGCAGCTCACGACAGGGGGCGTGGGGCTACACCTTC.

V and J are TRBV5-6 and TRBJ2-7; D remains unclear. Germline V lookup: CDR1 SGHDT, CDR2 YYEEEE. The V and J ends lost 0 bases and 6 bases respectively, with 10 bases between them. The CDR3 is 13 residues long. The CDR3 nucleotides read TGTGCCAGCAGCTTGGATCTCGAAAGCGAGCAGTACTTC. This gives the protein CASSLDLESEQYF.

This rearrangement joins TRBV6-6 to TRBJ2-2, with 9 positions matching TRBD1. The CDR3 loop spans 15 amino acids. The trim removed 6 bases at V and 5 bases at J, leaving 7 bases unmatched. Germline V CDR1 and CDR2: MNHNY, SVGAGI (reference sequence). The CDR3, as DNA: TGTGCCAGCAGCACCGGGACAGGGAATACCGGGGAGCTGTTTTTT. This encodes CASSTGTGNTGELFF.

The chain is built from TRBV4-2 and TRBJ2-3; D gene ambiguous. This CDR3 is 13 amino acids long. Germline values: CDR1 LGHNA, CDR2 YNFKEQ. Trimming removed 0 bases from V and 8 bases from J, with 9 bases in between. The CDR3 protein is CASSQDPRPTQYF. CDR3 bases: TGTGCCAGCAGCCAAGATCCCAGACCTACGCAGTATTTT.

The CDR3 DNA follows: TGCGCCAGCAGCCAAGATAGAACTAGCGGGGAGCGAGAGACCCAGTACTTC. Amino acids: CASSQDRTSGERETQYF. The genes are TRBV4-1 and TRBJ2-5; TRBD2 matches at 10 bases. J gave up 4 bases and V 0 bases, and 8 bases lay outside the gene matches. The V gene's germline CDR1 is MGHRA and CDR2 YSYEKL. The CDR3 sequence is 17 residues long.

The chain combines TRBV7-9 with TRBJ1-1; 10 bases agree with TRBD1. Trimming cost V 1 base and J 0 bases; bases outside gene matches: 2. Germline CDR1 reads SEHNR; CDR2 reads FQNEAQ (reference sequence). This CDR3 spans 16 amino acids. CDR3 residues: CASSLGTGGMNTEAFF. The CDR3 nucleotides read TGTGCCAGCAGCTTAGGGACAGGGGGAATGAACACTGAAGCTTTCTTT. Combining the CDR3 with reference TRBV7-9 and TRBJ1-1 gives the whole variable domain DTGVSQNPRHKITKRGQNVTFRCDPISEHNRLYWYRQTLGQGPEFLTYFQNEAQLEKSRLLSDRFSAERPKGSFSTLEIQRTEQGDSAMYLCASSLGTGGMNTEAFFGQGTRLTVV.